Presented here are 25 T cell receptor beta chains from one specimen sequenced in a study of T cells expressing NK-cell markers. Using the 5' RACE reads, TCRdb records one entry per CDR3 protein without DNA. This table holds 200,000 to 300,000 distinct CDR3 sequences. The sequencing input was blood T cells: a sorted CD56 or NKG2C T cell subset, CD4+ or CD8+ T cells, or bulk PBMC T cells (not recorded which). The origin of the receptors is a man between 18 and 35 years old in good health.

The genes are TRBV15 and TRBJ2-1. The germline V gene has CDR1 LNHNV and CDR2 YYDKDF (reference sequence). The CDR3 sequence is 14 residues long. The CDR3 reads CATSRDPANNEQFF.

V usage is TRBV19 and J usage is TRBJ2-5; TCRdb names TRBD1, which stays unverified in the absence of DNA. The CDR3 extends over 13 amino acids. The germline V gene has CDR1 LNHDA and CDR2 SQIVND (reference sequence). CDR3: CASNTRPQETQYF. Full variable domain (rest looked up from reference TRBV19 and TRBJ2-5): DGGITQSPKYLFRKEGQNVTLSCEQNLNHDAMYWYRQDPGQGLRLIYYSQIVNDFQKGDIAEGYSVSREKKESFPLTVTSAQKNPTAFYLCASNTRPQETQYFGPGTRLLVL.

The chain couples TRBV10-3 to TRBJ2-3. Germline V gene data show CDR1 as ENHRY and CDR2 as SYGVKD. The CDR3 runs 15 residues. The CDR3: CAISERSRDPDTQYF.

The rearrangement uses TRBV5-4 and TRBJ2-5; TCRdb's D call of TRBD1 is untestable without DNA. This CDR3 has 14 residues. Germline CDR1 and CDR2: SGHNT and YYREEE (reference sequence). The CDR3: CASSLADPRGTQYF.

CDR3 sequence: CASSYLGAPGTQYF. The chain carries TRBV5-1 and TRBJ2-5; there is no DNA to check the TCRdb D call of TRBD1. The CDR3 is 14 residues long. Germline V gene sequence: CDR1 SGHRS, CDR2 YFSETQ.

The rearrangement uses TRBV7-3 and TRBJ2-4; TCRdb's D gene call, TRBD1, goes unchecked for lack of DNA. This CDR3 comprises 15 residues. Germline V gene data show CDR1 as SGHTA and CDR2 as FQGTGA. The CDR3 protein is CASSLNPRGVDIQYF.

The V gene is TRBV10-3, the J gene TRBJ2-3; the TCRdb D gene call, TRBD2, has no DNA to confirm it. The CDR3 spans 15 residues. Germline loops: CDR1 ENHRY, CDR2 SYGVKD. CDR3 in amino acids: CAISEEGGIGDTQYF.

This chain uses TRBV10-3 with TRBJ1-2. The CDR3 extends over 14 amino acids. The germline V gene has CDR1 ENHRY and CDR2 SYGVKD. CDR3 sequence reads: CAISESRGMMGYTF.

The rearrangement uses TRBV12-3 or TRBV12-4 and TRBJ2-1. The CDR3 runs to 14 residues. This CDR3 reads CASEPSGMYNEQFF.

The chain couples TRBV30 to TRBJ2-5; there is no DNA to check the TCRdb D call of TRBD1. The germline CDR1 and CDR2 sequences are GTSNPN and SVGIG (reference sequence). The CDR3 covers 13 residues. The CDR3 here is CAWSVGRGETQYF.

This chain connects TRBV5-1 to TRBJ2-1; TCRdb returns TRBD1, unconfirmable since there is no DNA. The germline V gene encodes CDR1 SGHRS and CDR2 YFSETQ. There are 16 residues in the CDR3. The CDR3 is CASSAPPGQSVNEQFF.

The rearrangement links TRBV5-1 to TRBJ2-7; TCRdb calls TRBD2, which cannot be checked without DNA. Germline CDR1 and CDR2: SGHRS and YFSETQ. CDR3 length: 13 residues. Here the CDR3 reads CASSLASGYEQYF.

The chain joins TRBV6-1 to TRBJ2-7; TCRdb indicates TRBD1, and absent DNA this call remains unverified. CDR1 is MNHNS, CDR2 SASEGT, per germline. The CDR3 spans 14 residues. CDR3 loop: CASQIGGSTYEQYF.

The chain uses TRBV7-2 and TRBJ2-3; no DNA is available, so the TRBD1 call from TCRdb remains unchecked. Germline V gene lookup returns CDR1 SGHTA and CDR2 FQGNSA. The CDR3 runs 13 residues. CDR3 protein: CASSPQSRTTQYF.

The chain recombines TRBV20-1 with TRBJ2-7; TCRdb names TRBD1, which stays unverified in the absence of DNA. In germline, CDR1 is DFQATT, CDR2 SNEGSKA (reference sequence). The CDR3 extends over 12 amino acids. The CDR3 is CSARRRGNEQYF.

The chain recombines TRBV20-1 with TRBJ2-1; TCRdb reports TRBD2, a call that lacks DNA to check it against. This CDR3 has 16 amino acids. CDR1 is DFQATT, CDR2 SNEGSKA, per germline (reference sequence). Here the CDR3 reads CSARDNFWGRKDEQFF.

The rearrangement links TRBV9 to TRBJ2-3; as DNA is missing, the TRBD1 call by TCRdb cannot be tested. This CDR3 contains 17 residues. Germline-derived CDR1 and CDR2 are SGDLS and YYNGEE. The CDR3: CASGAAGTAGRTDTQYF.

The J gene is TRBJ1-1, the V gene TRBV19. The length of the CDR3 is 15 residues. CDR1 is LNHDA and CDR2 is SQIVND in the germline V gene (reference sequence). CDR3 sequence: CASSIVRTVNTEAFF.

This chain uses TRBV6-1 with TRBJ1-5; checking the TCRdb D call of TRBD1 is not possible without DNA. The V gene's germline CDR1 is MNHNS and CDR2 SASEGT. This CDR3 spans 13 amino acids. CDR3 sequence reads: CASTTGQNQPQHF.

The chain employs TRBV7-9 and TRBJ2-5; the D call of TRBD2 rests on TCRdb alone, since no DNA is present to check it. The CDR3 has 15 residues. The germline gives CDR1 SEHNR, CDR2 FQNEAQ (reference sequence). CDR3 loop: CASSFQGRSQETQYF.

This chain uses TRBV29-1 with TRBJ1-2; the TCRdb call, TRBD1, lacks DNA for checking. This CDR3 is 17 amino acids long. Germline CDR1 SQVTM, CDR2 ANQGSEA. This CDR3 is CSVADPGQGDSSYGYTF.

The chain couples TRBV6-1 to TRBJ1-2; the TRBD1 assignment by TCRdb is unverifiable without DNA. From germline, CDR1 is MNHNS and CDR2 SASEGT. There are 14 residues in the CDR3. CDR3: CATTPFGNNYGYTF.

The J gene is TRBJ2-5, the V gene TRBV29-1; no DNA is available, so the TRBD2 call from TCRdb remains unchecked. The CDR3 has 16 amino acids. Germline V gene lookup returns CDR1 SQVTM and CDR2 ANQGSEA. The CDR3 sequence: CSVGRASGRSEETQYF.

The CDR3 is CASSLARTSGKNEQFF. The chain uses TRBV5-1 and TRBJ2-1; TCRdb outputs TRBD2, but without DNA this stays unchecked. The germline V gene encodes CDR1 SGHRS and CDR2 YFSETQ. This CDR3 comprises 16 residues.

CDR3 residues: CASSPRTGLGSGNTIYF. The J gene is TRBJ1-3, the V gene TRBV7-8; TCRdb picks TRBD1, but there is no DNA to check that call. Germline lookup yields CDR1 SGHVS and CDR2 FQNEAQ. The CDR3 runs to 17 residues.